These T cell receptor beta chains were read from a single sample in a study of vaccination effects on CD4 cells after COVID-19. These receptors have no identified antigens. TCRdb's table, derived via immunoSEQ multiplex PCR, lists solely in-frame clones and lacks some. The table has under 80,000 clones, 73% seen once. This specimen consisted of CD4+ T cells from PBMCs cultured with HIV peptides, obtained before COVID-19 vaccination. The receptor set was obtained from a human donor who had a prior SARS-CoV-2 infection. Each CDR3 is given with its conserved first and last residue. The order of the fields is CDR3 length, clone size, V gene, D gene, J gene, CDR3 DNA, CDR3 protein. A D gene is named only where the DNA matches it firmly. Expanded clones are given a class, and other clones once, few, many or no size at all.

>13|.|TRBV7-9|.|TRBJ2-5
TGTGCCAGCAGCTTAGGGGGTTGGAAGACCCAGTACTTC
CASSLGGWKTQYF
>15|.|TRBV6-5|.|TRBJ2-2
TGTGCCAGCAGAGGCCGCCTATGGGACACCGGGGAGCTGTTTTTT
CASRGRLWDTGELFF
>17|.|TRBV7-9|TRBD2|TRBJ2-1
TGTGCCAGCAGCAGGCCCCCGGGACTAAAACCCTACAATGAGCAGTTCTTC
CASSRPPGLKPYNEQFF
>16|.|TRBV18|TRBD2|TRBJ2-1
TGTGCCAGCTCACCACCCTCTAGCGGGCTATACAATGAGCAGTTCTTC
CASSPPSSGLYNEQFF
>14|.|TRBV9|.|TRBJ2-1
TGTGCCAGCAGCGTCCAACTAGCAGCCCATGAGCAGTTCTTC
CASSVQLAAHEQFF
>15|.|TRBV11-3|TRBD1|TRBJ2-2
TGTGCCAGCGGATGGGACAGAACGAACACCGGGGAGCTGTTTTTT
CASGWDRTNTGELFF
>16|.|TRBV11-2|TRBD2|TRBJ2-1
TGTGCCAGCAGCCCCTTAGCGGGAGGGTCCTTCAATGAGCAGTTCTTC
CASSPLAGGSFNEQFF
>16|.|TRBV4-2|.|TRBJ1-4
TGTGCCAGCAGCCAAGTCGAGGGGAAAGGTGGTGAAAAACTGTTTTTT
CASSQVEGKGGEKLFF
>14|once|TRBV12-5|TRBD2|TRBJ2-5
TGTGCTAGTGGTTTAGGGACTAGCGGAGAGACCCAGTACTTC
CASGLGTSGETQYF
>18|.|TRBV4-1|.|TRBJ1-5
TGCGCCAGCAGCCTCCCCAAGGGGGTTACAGGGTTCGATCAGCCCCAGCATTTT
CASSLPKGVTGFDQPQHF
>16|.|TRBV28|.|TRBJ1-3
TGTGCCAGCAGTTTATTGGGGACTTTAACCGGAAACACCATATATTTT
CASSLLGTLTGNTIYF
>19|.|TRBV11-3|.|TRBJ2-3
TGTGCCAGCAGCTTAGTTTACGGGAACCCCCTCCTTAGCACAGATACGCAGTATTTT
CASSLVYGNPLLSTDTQYF
>13|few|TRBV7-3|.|TRBJ1-5
TGTGCCAGCAGTCAGGGTTTTGATCAGCCCCAGCATTTT
CASSQGFDQPQHF
>16|.|TRBV3-1/TRBV3-2|.|TRBJ2-5
TGTGCCAGCAGCCAAGATCTCGACAGGCGGCAAGAGACCCAGTACTTC
CASSQDLDRRQETQYF
>13|.|TRBV6-6|TRBD1|TRBJ1-2
TGTGCCAGCAGACGACAGGGTGTCTATGGCTACACCTTC
CASRRQGVYGYTF
>14|.|TRBV7-2|.|TRBJ2-7
TGTGCCAGCAGCACGAGGACAGTCTCCTACGAGCAGTACTTC
CASSTRTVSYEQYF
>15|.|TRBV6-5|.|TRBJ1-5
TGTGCCAGCAGTTTCCCGTCGGGGGACAATCAGCCCCAGCATTTT
CASSFPSGDNQPQHF
>14|.|TRBV18|.|TRBJ2-3
TGTGCCAGCTCACCAAGGGGGGGCACAGATACGCAGTATTTT
CASSPRGGTDTQYF
>14|.|TRBV4-2|.|TRBJ2-2
TGTGCCAGTTGCGGAGTGGGTAACACCGGGGAGCTGTTTTTT
CASCGVGNTGELFF
>13|few|TRBV5-1|TRBD2|TRBJ2-7
TGCGCCAGCAGCTTTGGGGGGGGATACGAGCAGTACTTC
CASSFGGGYEQYF
>15|.|TRBV5-1|TRBD2|TRBJ2-1
TGCGCCAGCAGCTTGGTCCTAGCGGGCAACAATGAGCAGTTCTTC
CASSLVLAGNNEQFF
>13|.|TRBV12-3/TRBV12-4|.|TRBJ1-1
TGTGCCAGCAGTTTAGATAGAGGCACTGAAGCTTTCTTT
CASSLDRGTEAFF
>15|.|TRBV24-1|.|TRBJ2-1
TGTGCCACCAGTGTAGGCGGTCTCTGGGACAATGAGCAGTTCTTC
CATSVGGLWDNEQFF
>16|.|TRBV7-9|TRBD1|TRBJ2-2
TGTGCCAGCAGCTTAGGACAGGGGGAAAACACCGGGGAGCTGTTTTTT
CASSLGQGENTGELFF
>11|.|TRBV7-8|.|TRBJ2-5
TGTGCCAGCAGCTTCATAGAGACCCAGTACTTC
CASSFIETQYF
>16|once|TRBV10-3|TRBD2|TRBJ2-3
TGTGCCATCAGGGCCTTAGCGGGAGTTCTTACAGATACGCAGTATTTT
CAIRALAGVLTDTQYF
>14|few|TRBV6-6|.|TRBJ1-1
TGTGCCAGCAGTTACGACAGAAGGGGAACTGAAGCTTTCTTT
CASSYDRRGTEAFF
>11|once|TRBV20-1|.|TRBJ1-4
TGCAGTGCTATCAATAATGAAAAACTGTTTTTT
CSAINNEKLFF
>15|.|TRBV18|.|TRBJ2-2
TGTGCCAGCTCACCCTGGACTGTAGGGACCGGGGAGCTGTTTTTT
CASSPWTVGTGELFF
>14|.|TRBV30|.|TRBJ1-2
TGTGCCTGGAGTGTATACCGGACAGCGTATGGCTACACCTTC
CAWSVYRTAYGYTF
>13|.|TRBV3-1/TRBV3-2|.|TRBJ2-3
TGTGCCAGCAGCCAAGTTCACTGGCGGTCGCAGTATTTT
CASSQVHWRSQYF
>14|.|TRBV5-1|TRBD1|TRBJ2-1
TGCGCCAGCAGCTGGGACAGTACCTACAATGAGCAGTTCTTC
CASSWDSTYNEQFF
>14|.|TRBV9|.|TRBJ1-3
TGTGCCAGCAGCCCATTTCGGGGTGGAAACACCATATATTTT
CASSPFRGGNTIYF
>20|once|TRBV24-1|.|TRBJ2-1
TGTGCCACCAGTGATTTGGTCTGCACTTTTCGGGGGACAACCCACAATGAGCAGTTCTTC
CATSDLVCTFRGTTHNEQFF
>16|.|TRBV5-4|TRBD2|TRBJ2-3
TGTGCCAGCAGCTCCTCAGCGGGAGGATGGACAGATACGCAGTATTTT
CASSSSAGGWTDTQYF
>15|.|TRBV4-1|.|TRBJ1-3
TGCGCCAGCAGCCAAGTAGGGGGAAAGAGAAACACCATATATTTT
CASSQVGGKRNTIYF
>14|.|TRBV18|.|TRBJ2-1
TGTGCCAGCTCACCCTCCGGAGGGGGTGGTGAGCAGTTCTTC
CASSPSGGGGEQFF
>14|.|TRBV19|.|TRBJ1-5
TGTGCCAGTAGTCGTCTCTGGGTAGATCAGCCCCAGCATTTT
CASSRLWVDQPQHF
>18|.|TRBV3-1/TRBV3-2|.|TRBJ1-1
TGTGCCAGCAGCCAGAAAGGATGGGGTTTAGGTATCGACACTGAAGCTTTCTTT
CASSQKGWGLGIDTEAFF
>14|few|TRBV5-6|.|TRBJ1-2
TGTGCCAGCAGCTTGGGCATCAGGGGTGTAGGCTACACCTTC
CASSLGIRGVGYTF
>15|.|TRBV28|.|TRBJ2-7
TGTGCCAGCAGTTCTACGACGCCGGCGCCATACGAGCAGTACTTC
CASSSTTPAPYEQYF
>20|.|TRBV21-1|.|TRBJ2-1
TGTGCCAGCAGCAAAGCCCCCGGTAGCGGGGGGGACAATAGGCAGACTGAGCAGTTCTTC
CASSKAPGSGGDNRQTEQFF
>15|.|TRBV9|TRBD1|TRBJ2-7
TGTGCCAGCAGCCCAGATGGGACAGGGGGTAACGAGCAGTACTTC
CASSPDGTGGNEQYF
>13|.|TRBV30|.|TRBJ1-5
TGTGCCTGGAGTGAAACGGGCAATCAGCCCCAGCATTTT
CAWSETGNQPQHF
>12|.|TRBV28|.|TRBJ1-1
TGTGCCTCCCTCGGGGGGAACACTGAAGCTTTCTTT
CASLGGNTEAFF
>13|.|TRBV12-3/TRBV12-4|.|TRBJ1-5
TGTGCCAGTACCCAACGCCCCCATCAGCCCCAGCATTTT
CASTQRPHQPQHF
>12|.|TRBV3-1/TRBV3-2|.|TRBJ2-7
TGTGCCAGCAGCCAGAGGGACTACGAGCAGTACTTC
CASSQRDYEQYF
>13|.|TRBV7-8|.|TRBJ1-2
TGTGCCAGCAGCGTCGGGACTTCTAAGAGCTACACCTTC
CASSVGTSKSYTF
>15|.|TRBV24-1|.|TRBJ2-5
TGTGCCACCAGTGATCCGGACAGTCCTGGGGAGACCCAGTACTTC
CATSDPDSPGETQYF
>14|.|TRBV2|.|TRBJ2-2
TGTGCCAGCAGTGACACACAAATCACCGGGGAGCTGTTTTTT
CASSDTQITGELFF
>14|.|TRBV2|.|TRBJ2-1
TGTGCCAGCAGTGAATCCCTTTTTGTCAATGAGCAGTTCTTC
CASSESLFVNEQFF
>15|.|TRBV7-2|TRBD1|TRBJ1-4
TGTGCCAGCAGCTTAATGGGACAGAAGAATGAAAAACTGTTTTTT
CASSLMGQKNEKLFF
>15|once|TRBV19|.|TRBJ1-3
TGTGCCAGTAGTTCGACACCTAGCTCTGGAAACACCATATATTTT
CASSSTPSSGNTIYF
>15|few|TRBV3-1/TRBV3-2|.|TRBJ1-2
TGTGCCAGCAGCCAGGGTTTAGAAGCTAACTATGGCTACACCTTC
CASSQGLEANYGYTF
>13|.|TRBV29-1|TRBD1|TRBJ2-4
TGCAGCGGAGATAGGACAGGGAGTAACATTCAGTACTTC
CSGDRTGSNIQYF
>15|once|TRBV9|TRBD1|TRBJ1-1
TGTGCCAGCAGCACAGGTGGACAGGGAGGATCTGAAGCTTTCTTT
CASSTGGQGGSEAFF